A single sample is the source of the 21 T cell receptor beta chains below, sequenced in a study of blood T cell repertoires in COVID-19. Profiling relied on immunoSEQ multiplex PCR, and the TCRdb table lists in-frame clones only, not all of them. The data show over 70,000 clones, with 80% seen just once and 15% to 20% held by the top ten. The sample was peripheral blood. Receptor source: an elderly woman with acute or convalescent COVID-19.

This sequence joins TRBV6-5 and TRBJ2-7; 9 nucleotides align to TRBD1. CDR3 length: 15 amino acids. The junction had 9 bases not matched to a gene; V was cut back by 6 bases and J by 3 bases. CDR1 MNHEY and CDR2 SVGAGI come from the germline V gene. The CDR3 sequence: CASRNIRTGDYEQYF. The DNA for the CDR3 is TGTGCCAGCAGAAACATCCGGACAGGGGACTACGAGCAGTACTTC.

This clone was seen only once. The chain joins TRBV7-9 to TRBJ1-4, with 8 bases matching TRBD1. Losses at the gene ends were 5 bases for V and 4 bases for J; bases not matched to a gene: 3. CDR1 SEHNR and CDR2 FQNEAQ come from the germline V gene (reference sequence). This CDR3 spans 14 amino acids. This CDR3 reads CASSPGQVNEKLFF. The CDR3 nucleotides are TGTGCCAGCAGCCCGGGACAGGTTAATGAAAAACTGTTTTTT.

This chain uses TRBV5-4 with TRBJ2-7; D might be TRBD2 (6 bases). Germline CDR1 reads SGHNT; CDR2 reads YYREEE (reference sequence). CDR3 length: 14 amino acids. The germline V and J ends were trimmed by 5 bases and 4 bases, with 16 bases remaining between them. The CDR3 DNA follows: TGTGCCAGCAGTCCGGGGGTCGGGGGTTACGAGCAGTACTTC. Translated, it gives CASSPGVGGYEQYF.

This clone was seen more than once but under ten times. The chain recombines TRBV7-2 with TRBJ2-6; perhaps TRBD1 as D (5 bases). This CDR3 contains 15 residues. V was trimmed by 5 bases and J by 11 bases, leaving 19 bases between them. Germline V lookup: CDR1 SGHTA, CDR2 FQGNSA. CDR3 region: CASSPQFRTFDVLTF. The DNA for the CDR3 is TGTGCCAGCAGCCCCCAGTTCAGGACATTCGACGTCCTGACTTTC.

The chain couples TRBV5-1 to TRBJ1-2, with TRBD1 identical over 7 bases. Trimming took 4 bases from V and 4 from J; bases not matched to a gene: 10. This CDR3 spans 15 amino acids. CDR1 SGHRS and CDR2 YFSETQ come from the germline V gene. This chain's CDR3 is CASSPRDSAFYGYTF. The CDR3 nucleotides are TGCGCCAGCAGCCCCCGGGACAGCGCCTTCTATGGCTACACCTTC.

The chain uses TRBV14 and TRBJ2-7, with 11 bases lining up with TRBD2. With 0 bases clipped from V and 4 bases from J, the junction kept 5 bases outside the gene matches. Per the germline V gene, CDR1 is SGHDN and CDR2 is FVKESK. The CDR3 is 16 amino acids. The CDR3 is CASSQELVAGGYEQYF. The CDR3 bases are TGTGCCAGCAGCCAAGAGTTGGTAGCGGGAGGGTACGAGCAGTACTTC.

The chain carries TRBV5-5 and TRBJ2-7; 7 bases agree with TRBD2. The germline V gene has CDR1 SGHKS and CDR2 YYEKEE (reference sequence). The CDR3 extends over 14 amino acids. The V and J ends lost 4 bases and 2 bases, in that order; junction bases with no gene match: 6. The CDR3 loop reads CASSLTSVAYEQYF. In nucleotides, the CDR3 is TGTGCCAGCAGCCTCACTAGCGTAGCCTACGAGCAGTACTTC.

This clone was counted once. The CDR3: CASSLRQGYEQYF. The DNA of the CDR3 is TGTGCCAGCAGCTTGAGGCAGGGGTACGAGCAGTACTTC. The V gene is TRBV7-3, the J gene TRBJ2-7; weak D call: TRBD1 (6 bases). There are 13 residues in the CDR3. The V gene lost 3 bases and the J gene lost 4 bases, with 10 bases spanning the gap. CDR1 is SGHTA, CDR2 FQGTGA, per germline.

The rearrangement links TRBV27 to TRBJ1-1; perhaps TRBD1 as D (6 bases). The V gene lost 6 bases and the J gene lost 4 bases, with 12 bases spanning the gap. Germline CDR1 and CDR2: MNHEY and SMNVEV (reference sequence). The CDR3 loop spans 13 amino acids. The chain's CDR3 is CASSSRGGTEAFF. The DNA of the CDR3 is TGTGCCAGCAGCTCTCGAGGGGGCACTGAAGCTTTCTTT.

This sequence joins TRBV4-1 and TRBJ1-2, with 7 bases lining up with TRBD1. This CDR3 is 14 amino acids long. V lost 3 bases, J lost 8 bases, and 9 bases stayed unmatched. CDR1 MGHRA and CDR2 YSYEKL come from the germline V gene. The CDR3 bases are TGCGCCAGCAGCCACCTAACAGGGGATTGGGGCTACACCTTC. It specifies CASSHLTGDWGYTF.

The chain is built from TRBV19 and TRBJ2-1, with 9 positions matching TRBD1. The CDR3 totals 16 residues. Trimming took 4 bases from V and 7 from J; bases not matched to a gene: 11. The germline gives CDR1 LNHDA, CDR2 SQIVND (reference sequence). CDR3 region: CASSRLPGQGLNEQFF. CDR3 nucleotides: TGTGCCAGTAGTAGGTTACCGGGACAGGGCCTAAATGAGCAGTTCTTC. The full variable domain, in which reference TRBV19 and TRBJ2-1 provide the parts outside the CDR3, is DGGITQSPKYLFRKEGQNVTLSCEQNLNHDAMYWYRQDPGQGLRLIYYSQIVNDFQKGDIAEGYSVSREKKESFPLTVTSAQKNPTAFYLCASSRLPGQGLNEQFFGPGTRLTVL.

CDR3 sequence (DNA): TGTGCCAGCTCCCTTGGACAGGGTACCTACGAGCAGTACTTC. Translation gives CASSLGQGTYEQYF. The rearrangement joins TRBV18 to TRBJ2-7; 8 bases are shared with TRBD1. This CDR3 is 14 amino acids long. Looked up from germline, CDR1 is KGHSH and CDR2 is LQKENI. The junction had 6 bases not matched to a gene; V was cut back by 6 bases and J by 2 bases.

J is TRBJ2-7 and V is TRBV11-2; 11 nucleotides align to TRBD1. The germline V gene encodes CDR1 SGHAT and CDR2 FQNNGV. V was clipped by 4 bases and J by 4 bases; unmatched bases: 9. CDR3 size: 16 residues. The CDR3 spells CASSSIRTGGRYEQYF. In nucleotides, the CDR3 is TGTGCCAGCAGCTCCATCCGGACAGGGGGCAGATACGAGCAGTACTTC.

This chain uses TRBV5-5 with TRBJ2-7; TRBD2 might be the D (6 bases). V lost 4 bases to trimming and J lost 4 bases, with 15 bases between them. CDR3 length: 14 residues. The germline CDR1 and CDR2 sequences are SGHKS and YYEKEE (reference sequence). CDR3 nucleotides: TGTGCCAGCAGCGCGGGACGGGATTATTACGAGCAGTACTTC. Translation gives CASSAGRDYYEQYF.

This sequence joins TRBV2 and TRBJ1-1; D remains unclear. The CDR3 totals 14 residues. The germline V gene has CDR1 SNHLY and CDR2 FYNNEI. V was pared by 10 bases and J by 3 bases, with 18 bases between. This CDR3 is CATSANEGDTEAFF. CDR3 DNA: TGTGCCACCTCAGCGAACGAGGGCGACACTGAAGCTTTCTTT.

The V and J genes are TRBV5-6 and TRBJ2-2; TRBD1 matches at 7 bases. The germline gives CDR1 SGHDT, CDR2 YYEEEE. The CDR3 spans 17 residues. J was trimmed by 4 bases and V by 3 bases; bases with no gene match: 12. This CDR3 reads CASSSPGQVHITGELFF. The CDR3 DNA reads as TGTGCCAGCAGCTCGCCAGGACAGGTCCATATCACCGGGGAGCTGTTTTTT.

This clone was counted a single time. V gene TRBV21-1 combines with J gene TRBJ2-1; whether TRBD2, the table's D call, matches the DNA was not checked. TRBV21-1 has pseudogene status. The CDR3 loop spans 16 amino acids. CDR3 DNA sequence: TGTGCCAGCAGCAAGCGGTTGGCGGGAGGGCCCGTTGAGCAGTTCTTC. Amino acid sequence: CASSKRLAGGPVEQFF.

This clone was seen more than once but under ten times. The chain employs TRBV5-1 and TRBJ2-3; TRBD2 matches at 7 bases. The CDR3 has 15 amino acids. CDR1 is SGHRS, CDR2 YFSETQ, per germline. V lost 1 base, J lost 1 base, and 3 bases stayed unmatched. The CDR3 coding sequence is TGCGCCAGCAGCTTGAGCGGGGTGGGCACAGATACGCAGTATTTT. Amino acid sequence: CASSLSGVGTDTQYF.

This chain connects TRBV3-1 (or the pseudogene TRBV3-2) to TRBJ2-7; TRBD1 matches at 9 bases. Germline CDR1 and CDR2: LGHDT and YNNKEL (reference sequence). The length of the CDR3 is 14 residues. Germline trimming cut 6 bases from V and 2 bases from J; bases unmatched to any gene: 5. The DNA for the CDR3 is TGTGCCAGCAGGGGACAGGGACCCCCCTACGAGCAGTACTTC. Translated: CASRGQGPPYEQYF.

CDR3 in amino acids: CAWTGVVATGELFF. CDR3 DNA: TGTGCCTGGACGGGAGTCGTGGCCACCGGGGAGCTGTTTTTT. J is TRBJ2-2 and V is TRBV30, with D tentatively TRBD2 (6 bases). CDR3 length: 14 residues. The germline gives CDR1 GTSNPN, CDR2 SVGIG (reference sequence). V dropped 4 bases and J dropped 4 bases, with 13 bases sitting between them.

This clone was detected only once. The chain links TRBV6-5 to TRBJ2-1; 14 bases line up with TRBD2. The CDR3 covers 15 residues. Germline lookup yields CDR1 MNHEY and CDR2 SVGAGI. With V trimmed by 2 bases and J by 8 bases, 2 bases remained unmatched. The CDR3 coding sequence is TGTGCCAGCAGTTACCGGACTAGCGGGAGGTATGAGCAGTTCTTC. This codes for CASSYRTSGRYEQFF.